This passage covers 2 T cell receptor beta chains from one sample sequenced in a study of blood T cell repertoires in COVID-19. Assay: immunoSEQ multiplex PCR; the TCRdb copy retains only in-frame clones and omits some. The sample lists over 150,000 clones, more than 70% occurring once. Specimen: peripheral blood. These receptors were collected from a man over 45 with COVID-19, enrolled during active disease.

V and J are TRBV7-2 and TRBJ1-2, with 9 bases lining up with TRBD1. Germline CDR1 is SGHTA and CDR2 is FQGNSA. The CDR3 contains 15 residues. V lost 5 bases and J lost 4; bases outside the gene matches: 8. The CDR3 loop reads CASSAGQGTLYGYTF. The CDR3 bases are TGTGCCAGCAGCGCTGGACAGGGGACCCTCTATGGCTACACCTTC.

The gene calls are TRBV10-3 and TRBJ2-4, with a weak D call TRBD2 (7 bases). Between the trimmed V and J ends, which lost 4 bases and 13 bases, there was a span of 17 bases. The germline V gene encodes CDR1 ENHRY and CDR2 SYGVKD. The CDR3 is made up of 13 amino acids. For the CDR3, the DNA is TGTGCCATCAGTGGAGGGGGGAGGGGGGAACAGTACTTC. This sequence encodes CAISGGGRGEQYF.